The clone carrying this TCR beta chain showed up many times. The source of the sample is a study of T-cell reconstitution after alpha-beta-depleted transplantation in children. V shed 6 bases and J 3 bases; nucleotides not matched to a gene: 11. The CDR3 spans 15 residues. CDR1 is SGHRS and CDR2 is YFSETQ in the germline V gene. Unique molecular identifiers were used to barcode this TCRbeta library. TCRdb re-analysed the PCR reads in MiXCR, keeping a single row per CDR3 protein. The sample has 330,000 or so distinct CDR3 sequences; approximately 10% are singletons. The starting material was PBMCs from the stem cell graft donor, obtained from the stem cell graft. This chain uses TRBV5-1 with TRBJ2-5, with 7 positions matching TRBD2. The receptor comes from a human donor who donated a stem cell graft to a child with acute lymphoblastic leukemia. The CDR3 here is CASTTWGEGEETQYF. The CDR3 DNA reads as TGCGCCAGCACCACGTGGGGGGAGGGCGAAGAGACCCAGTACTTC. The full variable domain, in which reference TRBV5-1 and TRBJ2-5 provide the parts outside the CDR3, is KAGVTQTPRYLIKTRGQQVTLSCSPISGHRSVSWYQQTPGQGLQFLFEYFSETQRNKGNFPGRFSGRQFSNSRSEMNVSTLELGDSALYLCASTTWGEGEETQYFGPGTRLLVL.